This T cell receptor beta chain was obtained from a study of neurological immune-mediated disorders. General study findings and limits: Whereas HTLV-1-associated myelopathy showed the most TCR clonal expansion, multiple sclerosis showed the least, with levels below those of healthy controls.

The CDR3 loop spans 15 amino acids. Trimming took 5 bases from V and 2 from J; bases not matched to a gene: 4. Germline V gives CDR1 SGHRS, CDR2 YFSETQ. The time point: longitudinal time-point 1 (baseline). PBMCs numbering 2 million and stored at -80 C yielded the unsorted libraries. Each TCR transcript was tagged with a 10-nucleotide random UMI during 5'RACE. TCRdb ran MiXCR on the 5' RACE reads and lists one entry per CDR3 protein. The data show tens of thousands of distinct CDR3 sequences, roughly an eighth seen once. This clonotype was observed at least ten times. As yet, its antigen is unknown. The chain joins TRBV5-1 to TRBJ2-1, with 10 bases matching TRBD1. Sequencing was carried out using PBMCs. The TCR originated in a female donor with HTLV-1-associated myelopathy (HAM/TSP). The CDR3: CASRSDRGPYNEQFF. As DNA, the CDR3 is TGCGCCAGCAGGTCTGACAGGGGGCCCTACAATGAGCAGTTCTTC.